Listed below are T cell receptor beta chains from one sample, sequenced in a study of cytomegalovirus exposure and HLA in healthy donors. The assay was immunoSEQ multiplex PCR, and TCRdb's table has in-frame clones only and misses some. Found here are approximately 220,000 clones, nearly 80% of them singletons; the top ten hold 1.5% to 2%. Material: PBMCs. The source is a male donor in good health and CMV-seronegative. CDR3s include the opening cysteine and the closing phenylalanine or tryptophan. The D gene is left open where the match is weak. Clone size is stated in some rows and not others, as once, few, many or a class when expanded.

cdr3_length	v_call	clone_size	d_call	j_call	cdr3_aa	cdr3_nt
13	TRBV5-1	once	.	TRBJ2-3	CASSLARGNTQYF	TGCGCCAGCAGCTTGGCCAGGGGAAATACGCAGTATTTT
16	TRBV28	few	.	TRBJ1-1	CASIPASGLMNTEAFF	TGTGCCAGCATCCCTGCGTCAGGACTAATGAACACTGAAGCTTTCTTT
14	TRBV4-2	.	TRBD1	TRBJ1-6	CASSQKGGNSPLHF	TGTGCCAGCAGCCAAAAAGGGGGCAATTCACCCCTCCACTTT
13	TRBV4-3	.	.	TRBJ2-7	CASSLTVFYEQYF	TGCGCCAGCAGCCTAACAGTTTTCTACGAGCAGTACTTC
14	TRBV7-7	.	.	TRBJ2-3	CASSLGRGTDTQYF	TGTGCCAGCAGCTTAGGACGGGGAACAGATACGCAGTATTTT
12	TRBV28	.	.	TRBJ1-2	CASSPQTIGYTF	TGTGCCAGTTCCCCCCAGACTATAGGCTACACCTTC
13	TRBV5-1	.	.	TRBJ1-4	CASSRGSGEKLFF	TGCGCCAGCAGTCGGGGGAGTGGTGAAAAACTGTTTTTT
15	TRBV18	.	.	TRBJ1-1	CASSPQTVTNTEAFF	TGTGCCAGCTCACCACAGACAGTCACGAACACTGAAGCTTTCTTT
16	TRBV27	.	.	TRBJ2-7	CASSRTSTLPSYEQYF	TGTGCCAGCAGCCGAACCTCTACACTACCCTCTTACGAGCAGTACTTC
15	TRBV25-1	.	.	TRBJ2-4	CASSERYGAKNIQYF	TGTGCCAGCAGCGAAAGGTACGGGGCCAAAAACATTCAGTACTTC
16	TRBV9	.	.	TRBJ2-1	CASRPGGLYSYNEQFF	TGTGCCAGCAGGCCTGGGGGACTTTACTCCTACAATGAGCAGTTCTTC
13	TRBV11-2	.	.	TRBJ2-7	CASSFGGSYEQYF	TGTGCCAGCAGCTTCGGGGGTTCCTACGAGCAGTACTTC
16	TRBV4-1	.	.	TRBJ1-4	CASSLSSGVLNEKLFF	TGCGCCAGCAGCCTGTCGAGCGGAGTACTCAATGAAAAACTGTTTTTT
15	TRBV6-6	few	TRBD1	TRBJ1-2	CASSQEGQRAYGYTF	TGTGCCAGCAGTCAGGAGGGACAGAGAGCCTATGGCTACACCTTC
15	TRBV7-2	.	.	TRBJ1-6	CASSFLTGSNSPLHF	TGTGCCAGCAGCTTCCTAACGGGGAGCAATTCACCCCTCCACTTT
14	TRBV4-3	.	TRBD2	TRBJ2-1	CASSQGRASGRQFF	TGCGCCAGCAGCCAAGGAAGGGCTAGCGGGAGACAGTTCTTC
17	TRBV30	.	TRBD1	TRBJ2-2	CAWSVFRTGGSAGELFF	TGTGCCTGGAGTGTTTTCCGGACAGGGGGCTCCGCCGGGGAGCTGTTTTTT
17	TRBV7-7	.	.	TRBJ2-7	CASSLVGTQRIYYEQYF	TGTGCCAGCAGCTTAGTCGGCACGCAGCGGATTTACTACGAGCAGTACTTC
16	TRBV9	.	.	TRBJ2-1	CASSVDHGTLYNEQFF	TGTGCCAGCAGCGTAGACCACGGGACACTTTACAATGAGCAGTTCTTC
11	TRBV5-6	.	.	TRBJ1-1	CAGSFGSEAFF	TGTGCCGGCAGCTTCGGGAGTGAAGCTTTCTTT
17	TRBV7-7	.	TRBD2	TRBJ2-2	CASSLAGEEGDTGELFF	TGTGCTAGCAGCTTAGCGGGTGAGGAAGGCGACACCGGGGAGCTGTTTTTT
14	TRBV28	.	.	TRBJ1-4	CASSPPGGDEKLFF	TGTGCCAGCAGTCCCCCCGGGGGAGATGAAAAACTGTTTTTT
18	TRBV4-3	few	.	TRBJ1-1	CASSQVRRGTLLNTEAFF	TGCGCCAGCAGCCAAGTTAGAAGGGGAACCCTTCTGAACACTGAAGCTTTCTTT
15	TRBV27	.	.	TRBJ2-7	CASSPLGSEEYEQYF	TGTGCCAGCAGTCCCCTAGGATCCGAGGAATACGAGCAGTACTTC
17	TRBV28	.	.	TRBJ2-3	CASSSAMGTGITDTQYF	TGTGCCAGCAGTTCGGCGATGGGTACAGGGATCACAGATACGCAGTATTTT
13	TRBV7-6	.	.	TRBJ2-5	CASSQDTGGAQYF	TGTGCCAGCAGCCAAGACACCGGAGGGGCCCAGTACTTC
16	TRBV7-2	.	TRBD2	TRBJ2-7	CASSLKGGYSSYEQYF	TGTGCCAGCAGCTTAAAGGGAGGGTACAGCTCCTACGAGCAGTACTTC
16	TRBV4-2	few	.	TRBJ2-1	CASSQDGEGGYNEQFF	TGTGCCAGCAGCCAAGATGGTGAGGGGGGGTACAATGAGCAGTTCTTC
17	TRBV9	.	TRBD1	TRBJ1-3	CASSPHRGQSSGNTIYF	TGTGCCAGCAGCCCCCACAGGGGGCAAAGCTCTGGAAACACCATATATTTT
17	TRBV6-1	.	TRBD2	TRBJ2-7	CASSDTRLAGFFYEQYF	TGTGCCAGCAGTGATACCCGGCTAGCGGGTTTCTTCTACGAGCAGTACTTC
13	TRBV9	.	.	TRBJ2-7	CVSSLGTQYEQYF	TGTGTCAGCAGCCTTGGGACTCAATACGAGCAGTACTTC
20	TRBV6-4	.	.	TRBJ2-4	CASSDSTSTIGESWHDIQYF	TGTGCCAGCAGTGACTCTACCAGCACCATCGGGGAATCATGGCACGACATTCAGTACTTC
15	TRBV4-3	once	.	TRBJ2-3	CASSLALANTDTQYF	TGCGCCAGCAGCCTAGCCCTAGCGAACACAGATACGCAGTATTTT
14	TRBV11-2	.	.	TRBJ1-1	CASSLEQENTEAFF	TGTGCCAGCAGCTTAGAACAGGAGAACACTGAAGCTTTCTTT
16	TRBV28	.	TRBD1	TRBJ1-6	CASREGQGGYNSPLHF	TGTGCCAGCAGAGAGGGACAGGGAGGGTATAATTCACCCCTCCACTTT
15	TRBV6-6	.	.	TRBJ1-3	CASSSSQGTGNTIYF	TGTGCCAGCAGTTCATCTCAGGGGACTGGAAACACCATATATTTT
14	TRBV25-1	few	.	TRBJ2-7	CASTGDSPSYEQYF	TGTGCCAGCACGGGGGACTCCCCCTCCTACGAGCAGTACTTC
14	TRBV9	.	.	TRBJ1-3	CASSVTGLGNTIYF	TGTGCCAGCAGCGTTACAGGGCTGGGAAACACCATATATTTT
12	TRBV29-1	once	TRBD1	TRBJ2-7	CSAGTGAYEQYF	TGCAGCGCCGGGACAGGGGCCTACGAGCAGTACTTC
15	TRBV6-4	.	TRBD2	TRBJ2-1	CASSDDGGAYNEQFF	TGTGCCAGCAGTGACGACGGGGGGGCCTACAATGAGCAGTTCTTC
15	TRBV5-4	.	TRBD1	TRBJ2-7	CASSLDRALSYEQYF	TGTGCCAGCAGTCTCGACAGGGCTCTCTCCTACGAGCAGTACTTC
13	TRBV11-2	few	.	TRBJ1-1	CASSLPGITEAFF	TGTGCCAGCAGCTTACCAGGGATCACTGAAGCTTTCTTT
13	TRBV28	.	.	TRBJ1-2	CATASGLGYGYTF	TGTGCCACCGCGTCCGGGTTGGGCTATGGCTACACCTTC
15	TRBV4-3	.	TRBD1	TRBJ1-4	CASSQGDRDNEKLFF	TGCGCCAGCAGCCAAGGGGACAGGGATAATGAAAAACTGTTTTTT
15	TRBV7-9	.	.	TRBJ1-5	CASSPGDGSNQPQHF	TGTGCCAGCAGCCCAGGGGATGGTAGCAATCAGCCCCAGCATTTT